The 21 T cell receptor beta chains below come from one sample, sequenced in a study of blood T cell repertoires in COVID-19. The method was immunoSEQ multiplex PCR; TCRdb's version includes in-frame clones alone and lacks a portion of them. Of 40,000 to 65,000 clones listed, roughly 85% are singletons. Sequenced input: peripheral blood. The receptors were gathered from a man older than 75 with acute or convalescent COVID-19.

This chain uses TRBV9 with TRBJ1-2, with a possible D match to TRBD1 (6 bases). The CDR3 covers 13 residues. Looked up from germline, CDR1 is SGDLS and CDR2 is YYNGEE. Between the trimmed V and J ends, which lost 0 bases and 5 bases, there was a span of 8 bases. The CDR3 sequence is CASSVEQGYGYTF. CDR3 sequence (DNA): TGTGCCAGCAGCGTAGAACAGGGTTATGGCTACACCTTC. Full variable domain (rest looked up from reference TRBV9 and TRBJ1-2): DSGVTQTPKHLITATGQRVTLRCSPRSGDLSVYWYQQSLDQGLQFLIQYYNGEERAKGNILERFSAQQFPDLHSELNLSSLELGDSALYFCASSVEQGYGYTFGSGTRLTVV.

The V gene is TRBV6-2 or TRBV6-3, the J gene TRBJ1-6; tentatively, D is TRBD1 (5 bases). CDR1 and CDR2 from the germline V gene are MNHEY and SVGEGT. This CDR3 is 16 amino acids long. Trimming stripped 0 bases from V and 8 bases from J, with 14 bases between. CDR3 sequence reads: CASSYSIRAQDSPLHF. The CDR3 DNA is TGTGCCAGCAGTTACTCGATAAGGGCACAGGATTCACCCCTCCACTTT.

Only a few counts were recorded for this clone. The rearrangement joins TRBV2 to TRBJ2-7; 7 nucleotides align to TRBD1. The germline gives CDR1 SNHLY, CDR2 FYNNEI. The V and J ends lost 5 bases and 5 bases, in that order; junction bases with no gene match: 3. This CDR3 is 12 amino acids long. The CDR3 bases are TGTGCCAGCAGTCGGGACAGCAACGAGCAGTACTTC. Amino acid sequence: CASSRDSNEQYF.

V usage is TRBV28 and J usage is TRBJ1-6, with D uncertain. The CDR3 runs to 14 residues. V was shortened by 4 bases and J by 0 bases, with 4 bases between the two germline ends. In germline, CDR1 is MDHEN, CDR2 SYDVKM. CDR3 coding DNA: TGTGCCAGCAGTTCCGGCTCCTATAATTCACCCCTCCACTTT. It specifies CASSSGSYNSPLHF.

The gene calls are TRBV6-2 or TRBV6-3 and TRBJ1-6; maybe TRBD1 (6 bases). The V gene lost 2 bases and the J gene lost 4 bases, with 6 bases spanning the gap. CDR3 length: 14 amino acids. Germline CDR1 reads MNHEY; CDR2 reads SVGEGT. DNA for the CDR3: TGTGCCAGCAGTTACGGACAGTATAATTCACCCCTCCACTTT. Translation: CASSYGQYNSPLHF.

The chain recombines TRBV19 with TRBJ2-1, with 10 bases identical to TRBD2. Germline values: CDR1 LNHDA, CDR2 SQIVND (reference sequence). V was clipped by 6 bases and J by 7 bases; unmatched bases: 9. The CDR3 covers 15 residues. The CDR3 DNA reads TGTGCCAGTAGGAGGACTAGCGGCCTTGGGAATGAGCAGTTCTTC. This encodes CASRRTSGLGNEQFF.

The chain carries TRBV30 and TRBJ2-6; TRBD1 aligns across 9 bases. The CDR3 covers 18 residues. The junction had 13 bases not matched to a gene; V was cut back by 3 bases and J by 4 bases. CDR1 is GTSNPN, CDR2 SVGIG, per germline (reference sequence). The CDR3: CAWSRDRVPGSGANVLTF. As DNA, the CDR3 is TGTGCCTGGAGCCGGGACAGGGTACCGGGGAGCGGGGCCAACGTCCTGACTTTC. Variable domain in full (rest from reference TRBV30 and TRBJ2-6): SQTIHQWPATLVQPVGSPLSLECTVEGTSNPNLYWYRQAAGRGLQLLFYSVGIGQISSEVPQNLSASRPQDRQFILSSKKLLLSDSGFYLCAWSRDRVPGSGANVLTFGAGSRLTVL.

The chain joins TRBV9 to TRBJ2-7; 8 bases are a match to TRBD1. The CDR3 consists of 15 residues. The germline gives CDR1 SGDLS, CDR2 YYNGEE. Trimming at V came to 4 bases and at J to 3 bases, leaving 9 bases not matched to a gene. The DNA of the CDR3 is TGTGCCAGCAGCTCCTCGGACAGGGTGGACTACGAGCAGTACTTC. Translating gives CASSSSDRVDYEQYF.

The chain couples TRBV18 to TRBJ1-6; 7 positions agree with TRBD1. V shed 6 bases and J 8 bases; nucleotides not matched to a gene: 7. The germline V gene has CDR1 KGHSH and CDR2 LQKENI. The CDR3 sequence is 14 residues long. CDR3 nucleotides: TGTGCCAGCTCGAATGTTGGACAGGATTCACCCCTCCACTTT. It is translated as CASSNVGQDSPLHF.

The chain links TRBV15 to TRBJ2-7; 8 bases are a match to TRBD2. After removal of 5 bases from V and 0 bases from J, the junction contained 6 bases not matched to a gene. The germline V gene has CDR1 LNHNV and CDR2 YYDKDF (reference sequence). CDR3 length: 15 amino acids. The CDR3 sequence: CATSSMRGASYEQYF. DNA of the CDR3: TGTGCCACCAGCTCCATGCGGGGGGCCTCCTACGAGCAGTACTTC.

The rearrangement links TRBV11-2 to TRBJ2-7; 7 nucleotides agree with TRBD1. Germline V lookup: CDR1 SGHAT, CDR2 FQNNGV. J gave up 8 bases and V 5 bases, and 12 bases lay outside the gene matches. The CDR3 extends over 14 amino acids. DNA of the CDR3: TGTGCCAGCAGCCCTGGGACAGATTGGAATAAGCAGTACTTC. It translates to CASSPGTDWNKQYF.

This clone was observed a handful of times. The J gene is TRBJ1-5, the V gene TRBV2; possibly TRBD1 for D (6 bases). The ends were cut back, 5 bases at V and 3 bases at J, with 11 bases in the middle. CDR1 is SNHLY and CDR2 is FYNNEI in the germline V gene. CDR3 length equals 14 residues. The CDR3 is CASSRSGVNQPQHF. DNA of the CDR3: TGTGCCAGCAGTAGGTCAGGGGTCAATCAGCCCCAGCATTTT. The full variable domain, its missing parts supplied by reference TRBV2 and TRBJ1-5, is EPEVTQTPSHQVTQMGQEVILRCVPISNHLYFYWYRQILGQKVEFLVSFYNNEISEKSEIFDDQFSVERPDGSNFTLKIRSTKLEDSAMYFCASSRSGVNQPQHFGDGTRLSIL.

CDR3 residues: CASSQDRGGGGYNSNQPQHF. For the CDR3, the DNA is TGCGCCAGCAGCCAAGATCGAGGTGGGGGGGGTTATAATAGCAATCAGCCCCAGCATTTT. This chain joins TRBV4-1 and TRBJ1-5; TRBD1 is a possible D gene (5 bases). The CDR3 runs 20 residues. Trimming took 0 bases from V and 0 from J, leaving 21 bases between them. Germline V gene lookup returns CDR1 MGHRA and CDR2 YSYEKL.

The chain joins TRBV9 to TRBJ1-6; TRBD1 matches at 9 bases. J lost 6 bases, V lost 4 bases, and 2 bases had no gene match. The germline V gene has CDR1 SGDLS and CDR2 YYNGEE. This CDR3 contains 14 residues. CDR3 coding DNA: TGTGCCAGCAGCCCGGGACAGGGTAATTCACCCCTCCACTTT. Residues: CASSPGQGNSPLHF.

The V gene is TRBV3-1 (or the pseudogene TRBV3-2), the J gene TRBJ2-1; tentatively, D is TRBD1 (6 bases). CDR1 LGHDT and CDR2 YNNKEL come from the germline V gene (reference sequence). This CDR3 region has 14 residues. V lost 4 bases and J 3 bases, leaving 10 bases between the germline ends. The CDR3 nucleotides are TGTGCCAGCAGCCGGCAGGGGCTCTACAATGAGCAGTTCTTC. Residues: CASSRQGLYNEQFF.

V gene TRBV6-5 combines with J gene TRBJ1-5; 7 nucleotides agree with TRBD1. V lost 6 bases and J lost 7; bases outside the gene matches: 9. CDR3 length: 14 amino acids. Germline assignment: CDR1 MNHEY and CDR2 SVGAGI. Here the CDR3 reads CASRVQGPGQPQHF. CDR3 coding DNA: TGTGCCAGCAGAGTACAGGGGCCCGGGCAGCCCCAGCATTTT.

This clone turned up a few times. The V and J genes are TRBV4-1 and TRBJ1-3, with D maybe TRBD1 (5 bases). The CDR3 runs to 14 residues. Germline-derived CDR1 and CDR2 are MGHRA and YSYEKL. V dropped 5 bases and J dropped 3 bases, with 11 bases sitting between them. The CDR3 nucleotides are TGCGCCAGCAGCTTTGACAGAAATGGAAACACCATATATTTT. As protein: CASSFDRNGNTIYF.

The gene calls are TRBV5-4 and TRBJ1-1, with D possibly being TRBD1 (6 bases). Trimming pared 5 bases from V and 0 bases from J, leaving 17 bases between. The germline gives CDR1 SGHNT, CDR2 YYREEE (reference sequence). The CDR3 is 16 residues long. CDR3 nucleotides: TGTGCCAGCAGACCTCCGGGGGGCCGGATGAACACTGAAGCTTTCTTT. Residues: CASRPPGGRMNTEAFF.

This clone appeared a few times. The genes are TRBV6-2 or TRBV6-3 and TRBJ2-3, with a possible D match to TRBD1 (6 bases). Germline assignment: CDR1 MNHEY and CDR2 SVGEGT. There are 14 residues in the CDR3. V was pared by 6 bases and J by 1 base, with 11 bases between. The DNA for the CDR3 is TGTGCCAGCAGCCTACAGGGCCGCACAGATACGCAGTATTTT. Protein product: CASSLQGRTDTQYF.

Only a few counts were recorded for this clone. The CDR3 spells CASSSDRGTKAFF. CDR3 DNA: TGTGCCAGCAGTTCAGACAGGGGTACAAAAGCTTTCTTT. V and J are TRBV6-5 and TRBJ1-1, with TRBD1 matching over 8 bases. V lost 4 bases, J lost 9 bases, and 7 bases stayed unmatched. This CDR3 contains 13 residues. Germline CDR1 is MNHEY and CDR2 is SVGAGI.

The chain is built from TRBV3-1 (or the pseudogene TRBV3-2) and TRBJ2-7; D is ambiguous. The CDR3 extends over 14 amino acids. The V end was cut by 5 bases, the J end by 0 bases, with 11 bases between. Germline CDR1 is LGHDT and CDR2 is YNNKEL (reference sequence). The CDR3 sequence: CASSSPLPSYEQYF. CDR3 bases: TGTGCCAGCAGCTCCCCTCTTCCCTCCTACGAGCAGTACTTC.